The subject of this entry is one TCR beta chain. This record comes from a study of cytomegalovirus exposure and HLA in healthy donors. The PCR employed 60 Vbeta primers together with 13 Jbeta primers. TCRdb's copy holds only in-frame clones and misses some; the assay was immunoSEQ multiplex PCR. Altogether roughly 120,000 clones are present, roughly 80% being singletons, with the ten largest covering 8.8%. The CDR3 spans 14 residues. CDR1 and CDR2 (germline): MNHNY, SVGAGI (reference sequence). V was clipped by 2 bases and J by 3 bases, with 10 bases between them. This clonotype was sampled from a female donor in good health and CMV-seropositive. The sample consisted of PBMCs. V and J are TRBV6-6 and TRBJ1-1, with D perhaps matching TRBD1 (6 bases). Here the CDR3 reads CASSYRGRDTEAFF. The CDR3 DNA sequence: TGTGCCAGCAGTTACAGGGGGAGGGACACTGAAGCTTTCTTT.